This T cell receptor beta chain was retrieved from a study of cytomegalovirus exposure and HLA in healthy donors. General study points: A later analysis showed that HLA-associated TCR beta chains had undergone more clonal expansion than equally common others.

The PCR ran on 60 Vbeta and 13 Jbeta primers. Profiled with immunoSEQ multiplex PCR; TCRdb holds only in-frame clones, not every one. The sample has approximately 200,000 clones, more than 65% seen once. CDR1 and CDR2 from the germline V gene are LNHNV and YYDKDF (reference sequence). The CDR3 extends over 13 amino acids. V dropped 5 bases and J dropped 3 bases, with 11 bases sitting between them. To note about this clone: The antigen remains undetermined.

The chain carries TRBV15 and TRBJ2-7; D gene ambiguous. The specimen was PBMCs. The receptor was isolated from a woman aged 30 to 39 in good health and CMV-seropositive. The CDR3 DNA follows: TGTGCCACCAGCTACCAGGAAGACTACGAGCAGTACTTC. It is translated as CATSYQEDYEQYF.